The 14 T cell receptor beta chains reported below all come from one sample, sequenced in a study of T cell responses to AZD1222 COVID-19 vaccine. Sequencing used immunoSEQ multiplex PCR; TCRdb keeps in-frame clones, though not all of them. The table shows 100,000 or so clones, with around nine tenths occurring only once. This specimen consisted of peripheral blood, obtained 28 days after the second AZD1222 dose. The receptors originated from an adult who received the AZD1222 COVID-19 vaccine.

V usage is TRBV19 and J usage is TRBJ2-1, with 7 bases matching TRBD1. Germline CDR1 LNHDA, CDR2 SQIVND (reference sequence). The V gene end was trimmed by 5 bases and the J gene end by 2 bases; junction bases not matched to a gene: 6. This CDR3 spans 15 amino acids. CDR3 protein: CASSETGTPYNEQFF. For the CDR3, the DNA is TGTGCCAGTAGTGAGACAGGGACCCCCTACAATGAGCAGTTCTTC.

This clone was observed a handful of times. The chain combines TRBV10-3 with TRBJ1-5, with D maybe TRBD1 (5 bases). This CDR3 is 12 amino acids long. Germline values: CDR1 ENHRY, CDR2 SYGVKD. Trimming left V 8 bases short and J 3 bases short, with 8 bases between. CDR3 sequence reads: CAIGAVNQPQHF. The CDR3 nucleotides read TGTGCCATCGGGGCAGTCAATCAGCCCCAGCATTTT.

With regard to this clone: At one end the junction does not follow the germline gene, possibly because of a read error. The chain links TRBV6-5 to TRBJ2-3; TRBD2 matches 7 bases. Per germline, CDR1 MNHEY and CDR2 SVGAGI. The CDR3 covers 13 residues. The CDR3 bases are TGTGCTAGCAGCTGGGAGGGCCGAAATACGCAGTATTTT. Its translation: CASSWEGRNTQYF.

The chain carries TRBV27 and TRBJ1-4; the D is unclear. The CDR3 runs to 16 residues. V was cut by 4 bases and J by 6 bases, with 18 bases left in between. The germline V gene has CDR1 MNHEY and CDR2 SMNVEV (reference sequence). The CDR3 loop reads CASSSHPRPRDEKLFF. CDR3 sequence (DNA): TGTGCCAGCAGTTCTCACCCCCGCCCAAGAGATGAAAAACTGTTTTTT.

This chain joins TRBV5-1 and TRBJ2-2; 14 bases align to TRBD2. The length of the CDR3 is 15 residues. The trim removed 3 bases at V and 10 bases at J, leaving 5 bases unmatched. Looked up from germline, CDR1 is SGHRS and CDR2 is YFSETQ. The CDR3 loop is CASSSGLAGVVELFF. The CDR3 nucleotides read TGCGCCAGCAGCTCGGGACTAGCGGGAGTGGTGGAGCTGTTTTTT.

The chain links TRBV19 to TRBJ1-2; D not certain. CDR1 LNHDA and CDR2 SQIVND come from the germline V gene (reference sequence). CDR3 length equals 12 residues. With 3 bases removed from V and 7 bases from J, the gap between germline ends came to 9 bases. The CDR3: CASSIIKGGYTF. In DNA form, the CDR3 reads TGTGCCAGTAGTATTATCAAGGGTGGCTACACCTTC.

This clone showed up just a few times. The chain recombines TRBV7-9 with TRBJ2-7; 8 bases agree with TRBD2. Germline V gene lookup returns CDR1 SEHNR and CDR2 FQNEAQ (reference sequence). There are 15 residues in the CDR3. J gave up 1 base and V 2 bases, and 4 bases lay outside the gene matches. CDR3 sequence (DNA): TGTGCCAGCAGCTTATTCCAGCGGGAGTCCTACGAGCAGTACTTC. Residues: CASSLFQRESYEQYF. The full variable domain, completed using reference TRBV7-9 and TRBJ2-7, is DTGVSQNPRHKITKRGQNVTFRCDPISEHNRLYWYRQTLGQGPEFLTYFQNEAQLEKSRLLSDRFSAERPKGSFSTLEIQRTEQGDSAMYLCASSLFQRESYEQYFGPGTRLTVT.

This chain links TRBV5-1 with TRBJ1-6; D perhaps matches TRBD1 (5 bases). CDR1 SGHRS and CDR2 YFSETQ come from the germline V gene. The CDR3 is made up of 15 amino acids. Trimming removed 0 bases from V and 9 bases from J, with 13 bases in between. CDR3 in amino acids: CASSLVGTDLSPLHF. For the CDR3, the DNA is TGCGCCAGCAGCTTGGTTGGGACCGATCTTTCACCCCTCCACTTT.

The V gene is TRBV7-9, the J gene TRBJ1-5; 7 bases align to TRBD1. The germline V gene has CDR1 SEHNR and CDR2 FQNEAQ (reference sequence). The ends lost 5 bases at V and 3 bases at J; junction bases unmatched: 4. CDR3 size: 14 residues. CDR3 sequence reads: CASSRDSANQPQHF. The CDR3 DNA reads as TGTGCCAGCAGCCGGGACAGCGCCAATCAGCCCCAGCATTTT.

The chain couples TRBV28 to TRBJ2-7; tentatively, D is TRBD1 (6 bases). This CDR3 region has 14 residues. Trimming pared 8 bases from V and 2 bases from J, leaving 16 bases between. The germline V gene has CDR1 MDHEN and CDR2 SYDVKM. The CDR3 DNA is TGTGCCAGCGCCCCAGGACAGTTTACCTACGAGCAGTACTTC. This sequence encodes CASAPGQFTYEQYF.

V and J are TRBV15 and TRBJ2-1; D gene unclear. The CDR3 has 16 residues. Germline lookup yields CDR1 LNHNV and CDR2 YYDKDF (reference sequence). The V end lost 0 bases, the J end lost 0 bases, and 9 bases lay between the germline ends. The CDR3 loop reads CATSRDGPSSYNEQFF. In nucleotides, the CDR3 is TGTGCCACCAGCAGAGATGGTCCGAGCTCCTACAATGAGCAGTTCTTC.

As DNA, the CDR3 is TGCAGTGCTAGAGGGGGAACTGAAGCTTTCTTT. Its translation: CSARGGTEAFF. V usage is TRBV20-1 and J usage is TRBJ1-1; no definite D call. This CDR3 comprises 11 residues. The germline V gene has CDR1 DFQATT and CDR2 SNEGSKA (reference sequence). V lost 1 base and J 5 bases, leaving 5 bases between the germline ends.

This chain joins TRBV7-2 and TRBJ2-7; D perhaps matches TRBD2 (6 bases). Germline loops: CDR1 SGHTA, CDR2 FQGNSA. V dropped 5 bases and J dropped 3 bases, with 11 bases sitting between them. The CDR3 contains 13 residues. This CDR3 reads CASSIRLVYEQYF. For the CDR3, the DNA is TGTGCCAGCAGCATAAGACTAGTCTACGAGCAGTACTTC.

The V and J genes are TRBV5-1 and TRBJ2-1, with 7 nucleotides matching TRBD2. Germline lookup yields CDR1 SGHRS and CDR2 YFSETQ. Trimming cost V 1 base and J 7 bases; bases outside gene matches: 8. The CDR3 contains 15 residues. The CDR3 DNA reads TGCGCCAGCAGCTTGAATCCGGGACTATATAATGAGCAGTTCTTC. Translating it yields CASSLNPGLYNEQFF.